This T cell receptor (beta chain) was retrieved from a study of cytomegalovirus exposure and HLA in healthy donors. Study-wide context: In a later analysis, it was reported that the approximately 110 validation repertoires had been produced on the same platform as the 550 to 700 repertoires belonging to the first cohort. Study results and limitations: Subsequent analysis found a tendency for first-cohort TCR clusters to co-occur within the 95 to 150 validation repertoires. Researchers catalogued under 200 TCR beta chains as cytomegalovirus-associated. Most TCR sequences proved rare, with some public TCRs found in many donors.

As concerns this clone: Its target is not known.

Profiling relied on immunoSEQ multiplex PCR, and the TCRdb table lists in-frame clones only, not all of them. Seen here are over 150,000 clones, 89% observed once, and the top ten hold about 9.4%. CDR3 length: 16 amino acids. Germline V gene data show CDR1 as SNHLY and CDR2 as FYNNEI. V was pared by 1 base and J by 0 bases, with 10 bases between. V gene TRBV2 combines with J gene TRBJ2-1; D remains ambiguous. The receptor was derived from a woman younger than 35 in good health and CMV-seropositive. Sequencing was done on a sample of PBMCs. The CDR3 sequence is CASSEGVPSSYNEQFF. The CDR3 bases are TGTGCCAGCAGTGAAGGGGTACCTAGCTCCTACAATGAGCAGTTCTTC. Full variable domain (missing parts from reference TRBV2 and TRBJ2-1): EPEVTQTPSHQVTQMGQEVILRCVPISNHLYFYWYRQILGQKVEFLVSFYNNEISEKSEIFDDQFSVERPDGSNFTLKIRSTKLEDSAMYFCASSEGVPSSYNEQFFGPGTRLTVL.